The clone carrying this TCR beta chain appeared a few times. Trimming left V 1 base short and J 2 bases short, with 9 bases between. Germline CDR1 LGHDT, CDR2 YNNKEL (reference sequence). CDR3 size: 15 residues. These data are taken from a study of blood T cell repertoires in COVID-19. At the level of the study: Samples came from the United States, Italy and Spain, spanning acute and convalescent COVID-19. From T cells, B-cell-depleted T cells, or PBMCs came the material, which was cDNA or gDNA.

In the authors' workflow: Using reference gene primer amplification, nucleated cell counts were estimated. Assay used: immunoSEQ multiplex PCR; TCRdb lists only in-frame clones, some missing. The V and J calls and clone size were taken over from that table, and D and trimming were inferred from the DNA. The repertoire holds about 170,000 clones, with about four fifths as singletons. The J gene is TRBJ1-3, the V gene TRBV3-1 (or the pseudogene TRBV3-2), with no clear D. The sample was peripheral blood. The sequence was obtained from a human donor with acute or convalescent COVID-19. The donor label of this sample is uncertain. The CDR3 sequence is CASSQARRTGNTIYF. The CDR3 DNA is TGTGCCAGCAGCCAAGCCAGAAGAACTGGAAACACCATATATTTT.